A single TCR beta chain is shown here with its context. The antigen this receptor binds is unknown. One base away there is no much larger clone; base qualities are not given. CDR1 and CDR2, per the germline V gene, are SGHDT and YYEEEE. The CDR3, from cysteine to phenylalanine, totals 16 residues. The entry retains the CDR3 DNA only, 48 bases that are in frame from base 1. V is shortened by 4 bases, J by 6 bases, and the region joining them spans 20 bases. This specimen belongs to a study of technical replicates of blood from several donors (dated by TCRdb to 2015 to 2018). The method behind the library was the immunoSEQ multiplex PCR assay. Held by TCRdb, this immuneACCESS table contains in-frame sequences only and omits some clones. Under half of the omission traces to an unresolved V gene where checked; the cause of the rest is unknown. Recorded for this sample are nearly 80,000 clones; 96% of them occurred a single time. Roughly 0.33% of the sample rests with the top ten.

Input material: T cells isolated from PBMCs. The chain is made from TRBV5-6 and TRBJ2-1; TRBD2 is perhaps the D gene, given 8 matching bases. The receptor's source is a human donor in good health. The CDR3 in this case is CASSEAGDRNRNEQFF. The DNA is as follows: TGTGCCAGCAGCGAAGCGGGGGACAGAAACCGCAATGAGCAGTTCTTC.